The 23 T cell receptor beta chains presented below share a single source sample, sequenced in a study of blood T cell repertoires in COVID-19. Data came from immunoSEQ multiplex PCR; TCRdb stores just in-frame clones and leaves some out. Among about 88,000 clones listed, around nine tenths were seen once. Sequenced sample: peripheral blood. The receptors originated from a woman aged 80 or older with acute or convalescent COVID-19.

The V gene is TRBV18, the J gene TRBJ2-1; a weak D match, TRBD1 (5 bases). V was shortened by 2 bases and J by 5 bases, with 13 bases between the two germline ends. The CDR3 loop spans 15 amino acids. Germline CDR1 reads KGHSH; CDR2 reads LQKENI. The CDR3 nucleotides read TGTGCCAGCTCACCAAGATGGGCAGGGAACAATGAGCAGTTCTTC. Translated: CASSPRWAGNNEQFF.

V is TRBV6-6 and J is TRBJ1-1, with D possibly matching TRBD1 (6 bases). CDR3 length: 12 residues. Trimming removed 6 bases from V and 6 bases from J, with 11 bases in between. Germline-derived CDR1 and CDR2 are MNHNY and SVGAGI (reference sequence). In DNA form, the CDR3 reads TGTGCCAGCAGCTTTCGGACAGCTGAAGCTTTCTTT. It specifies CASSFRTAEAFF.

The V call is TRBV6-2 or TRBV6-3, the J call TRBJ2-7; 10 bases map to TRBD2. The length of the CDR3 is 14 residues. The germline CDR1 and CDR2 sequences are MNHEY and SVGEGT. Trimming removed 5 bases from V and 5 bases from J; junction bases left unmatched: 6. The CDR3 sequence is CASSKREGPHEQYF. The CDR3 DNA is TGTGCCAGCAGTAAGCGGGAGGGCCCCCACGAGCAGTACTTC.

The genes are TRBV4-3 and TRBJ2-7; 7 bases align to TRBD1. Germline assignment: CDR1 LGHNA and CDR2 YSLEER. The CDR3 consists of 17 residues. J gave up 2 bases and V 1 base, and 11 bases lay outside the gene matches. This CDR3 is CASSQATRSGQAYEQYF. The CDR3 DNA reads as TGCGCCAGCAGCCAAGCAACCCGGTCAGGACAGGCCTACGAGCAGTACTTC.

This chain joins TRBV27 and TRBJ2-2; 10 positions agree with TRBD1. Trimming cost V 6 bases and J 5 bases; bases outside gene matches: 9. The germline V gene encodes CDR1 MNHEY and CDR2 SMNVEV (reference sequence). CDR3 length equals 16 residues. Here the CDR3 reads CASRDRGAVSTGELFF. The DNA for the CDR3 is TGTGCCAGCAGGGACAGGGGGGCTGTATCGACCGGGGAGCTGTTTTTT.

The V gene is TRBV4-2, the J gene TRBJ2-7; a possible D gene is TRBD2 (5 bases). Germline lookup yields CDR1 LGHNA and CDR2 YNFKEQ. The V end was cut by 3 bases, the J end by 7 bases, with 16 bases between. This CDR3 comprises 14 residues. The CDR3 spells CASSHGVGSGEQYF. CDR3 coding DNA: TGTGCCAGCAGCCATGGCGTGGGGTCGGGGGAGCAGTACTTC.

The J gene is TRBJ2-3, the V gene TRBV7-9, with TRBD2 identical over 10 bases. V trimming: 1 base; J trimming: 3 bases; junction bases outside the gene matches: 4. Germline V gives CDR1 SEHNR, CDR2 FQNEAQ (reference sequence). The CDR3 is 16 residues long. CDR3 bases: TGTGCCAGCAGCTTAGGGGGTAGCGGGGGGACAGATACGCAGTATTTT. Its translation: CASSLGGSGGTDTQYF.

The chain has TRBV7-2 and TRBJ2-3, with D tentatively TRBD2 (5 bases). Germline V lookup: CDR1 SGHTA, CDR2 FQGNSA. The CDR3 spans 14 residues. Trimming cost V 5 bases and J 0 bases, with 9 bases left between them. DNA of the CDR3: TGTGCCAGCAGCCTCGGACTTAGCACAGATACGCAGTATTTT. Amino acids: CASSLGLSTDTQYF.

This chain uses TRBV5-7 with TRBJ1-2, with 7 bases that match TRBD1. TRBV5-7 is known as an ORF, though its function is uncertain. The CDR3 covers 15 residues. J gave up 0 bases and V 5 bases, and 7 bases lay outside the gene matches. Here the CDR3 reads CASRPGGTANYGYTF. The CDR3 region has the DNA TGTGCCAGCAGACCCGGTGGGACAGCTAACTATGGCTACACCTTC.

The CDR3 DNA sequence: TGTGCCAGCAGTACCCTGGGCAGTGAAGCTTTCTTT. It translates to CASSTLGSEAFF. The rearrangement links TRBV27 to TRBJ1-1, with D hard to call. V was cut by 5 bases and J by 7 bases, with 11 bases left in between. CDR3 length: 12 amino acids. Germline CDR1 MNHEY, CDR2 SMNVEV (reference sequence).

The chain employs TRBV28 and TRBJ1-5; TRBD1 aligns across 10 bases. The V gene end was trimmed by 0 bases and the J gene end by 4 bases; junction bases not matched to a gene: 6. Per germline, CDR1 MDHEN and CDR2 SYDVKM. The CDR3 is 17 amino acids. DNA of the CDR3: TGTGCCAGCAGTTTATGGTCGGGACAGGGGAGGAATCAGCCCCAGCATTTT. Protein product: CASSLWSGQGRNQPQHF.

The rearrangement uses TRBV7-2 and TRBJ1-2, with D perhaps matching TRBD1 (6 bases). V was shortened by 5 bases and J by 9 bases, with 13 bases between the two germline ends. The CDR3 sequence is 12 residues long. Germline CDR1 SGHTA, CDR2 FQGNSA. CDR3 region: CASSPTGSRYTF. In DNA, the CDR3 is TGTGCCAGCAGCCCGACAGGTTCGCGCTACACCTTC.

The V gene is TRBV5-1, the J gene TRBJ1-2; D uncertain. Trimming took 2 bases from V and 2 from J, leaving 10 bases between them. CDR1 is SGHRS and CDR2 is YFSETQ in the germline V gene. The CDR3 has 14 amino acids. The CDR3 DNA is TGCGCCAGCAGCTTCGGTAGCGCAAACTATGGCTACACCTTC. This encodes CASSFGSANYGYTF.

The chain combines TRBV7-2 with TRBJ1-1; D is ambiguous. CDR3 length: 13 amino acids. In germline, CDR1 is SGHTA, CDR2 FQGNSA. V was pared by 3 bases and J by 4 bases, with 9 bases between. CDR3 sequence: CASSFGETTEAFF. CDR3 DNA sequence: TGTGCCAGCAGCTTTGGGGAGACCACTGAAGCTTTCTTT.

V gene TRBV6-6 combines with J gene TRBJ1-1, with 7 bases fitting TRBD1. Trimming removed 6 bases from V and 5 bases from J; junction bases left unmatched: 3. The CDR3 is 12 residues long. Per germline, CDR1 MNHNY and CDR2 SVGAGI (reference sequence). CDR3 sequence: CASRTGRTEAFF. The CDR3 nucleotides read TGTGCCAGCAGGACAGGGCGGACTGAAGCTTTCTTT.

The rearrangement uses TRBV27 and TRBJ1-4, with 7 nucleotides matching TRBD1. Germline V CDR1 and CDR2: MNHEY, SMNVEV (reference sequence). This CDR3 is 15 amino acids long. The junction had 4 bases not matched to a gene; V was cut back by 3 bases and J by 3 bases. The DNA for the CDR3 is TGTGCCAGCAGTTTGGGAACAGGGGCTAATGAAAAACTGTTTTTT. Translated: CASSLGTGANEKLFF.

CDR3 nucleotide sequence: TGTGCCACCAGCAGAGGATTGGAGCCGGGGGGACACGAGCAGTACTTC. Its protein product is CATSRGLEPGGHEQYF. The chain couples TRBV15 to TRBJ2-7, with 7 bases matching TRBD2. Per the germline V gene, CDR1 is LNHNV and CDR2 is YYDKDF (reference sequence). The CDR3 spans 16 residues. With V trimmed by 1 base and J by 5 bases, 11 bases remained unmatched.

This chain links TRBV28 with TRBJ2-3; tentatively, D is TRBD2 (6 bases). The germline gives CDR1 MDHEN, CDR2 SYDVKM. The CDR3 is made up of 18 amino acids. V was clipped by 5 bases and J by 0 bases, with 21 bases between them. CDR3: CASSLPSATALSTDTQYF. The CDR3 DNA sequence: TGTGCCAGCAGTCTCCCTAGCGCCACCGCCCTTAGCACAGATACGCAGTATTTT.

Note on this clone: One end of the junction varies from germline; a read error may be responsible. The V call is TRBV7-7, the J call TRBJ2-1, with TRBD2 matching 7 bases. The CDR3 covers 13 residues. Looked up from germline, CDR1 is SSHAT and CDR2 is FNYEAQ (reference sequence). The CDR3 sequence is CASSFIAGDEQFF. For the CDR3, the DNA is TGTGCTAGCAGCTTCATTGCGGGGGATGAGCAGTTCTTC.

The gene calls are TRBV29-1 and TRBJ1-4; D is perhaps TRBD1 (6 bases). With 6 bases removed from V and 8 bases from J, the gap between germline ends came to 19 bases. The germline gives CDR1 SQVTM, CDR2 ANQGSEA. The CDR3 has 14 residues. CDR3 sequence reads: CSVFGGGGDEKLFF. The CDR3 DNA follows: TGCAGCGTCTTTGGGGGGGGCGGGGACGAAAAACTGTTTTTT.

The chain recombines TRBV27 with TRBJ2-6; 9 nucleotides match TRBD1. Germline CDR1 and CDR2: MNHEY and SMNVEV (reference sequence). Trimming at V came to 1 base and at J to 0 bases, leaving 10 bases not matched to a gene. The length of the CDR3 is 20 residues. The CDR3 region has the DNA TGTGCCAGCAGTTTATTTGGGACAGGGTCTCTCCTCTCTGGGGCCAACGTCCTGACTTTC. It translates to CASSLFGTGSLLSGANVLTF. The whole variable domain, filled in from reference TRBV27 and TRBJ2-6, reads EAQVTQNPRYLITVTGKKLTVTCSQNMNHEYMSWYRQDPGLGLRQIYYSMNVEVTDKGDVPEGYKVSRKEKRNFPLILESPSPNQTSLYFCASSLFGTGSLLSGANVLTFGAGSRLTVL.

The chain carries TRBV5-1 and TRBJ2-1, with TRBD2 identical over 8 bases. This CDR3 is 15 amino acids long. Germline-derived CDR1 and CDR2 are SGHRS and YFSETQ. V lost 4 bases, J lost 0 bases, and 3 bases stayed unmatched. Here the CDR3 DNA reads TGCGCCAGCAGCCCGGGGGGGGCCTCCTACAATGAGCAGTTCTTC. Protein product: CASSPGGASYNEQFF.

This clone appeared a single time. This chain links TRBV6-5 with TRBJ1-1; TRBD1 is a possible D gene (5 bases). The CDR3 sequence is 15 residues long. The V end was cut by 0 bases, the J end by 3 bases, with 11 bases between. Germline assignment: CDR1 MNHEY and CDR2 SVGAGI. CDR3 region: CASSYSVGGHTEAFF. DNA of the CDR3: TGTGCCAGCAGTTACTCAGTGGGGGGTCACACTGAAGCTTTCTTT.